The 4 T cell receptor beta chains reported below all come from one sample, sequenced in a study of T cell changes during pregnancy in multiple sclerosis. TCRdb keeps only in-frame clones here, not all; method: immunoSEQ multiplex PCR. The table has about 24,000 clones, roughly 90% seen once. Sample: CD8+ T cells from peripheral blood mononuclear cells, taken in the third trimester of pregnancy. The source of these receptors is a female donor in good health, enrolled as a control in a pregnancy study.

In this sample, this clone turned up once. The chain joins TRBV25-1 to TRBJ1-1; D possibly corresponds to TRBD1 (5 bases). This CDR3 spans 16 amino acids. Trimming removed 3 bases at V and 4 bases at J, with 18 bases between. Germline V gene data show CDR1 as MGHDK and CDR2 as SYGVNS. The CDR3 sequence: CASSELVGEGSTEAFF. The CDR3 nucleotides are TGTGCCAGCAGTGAGTTAGTTGGGGAGGGGAGCACTGAAGCTTTCTTT.

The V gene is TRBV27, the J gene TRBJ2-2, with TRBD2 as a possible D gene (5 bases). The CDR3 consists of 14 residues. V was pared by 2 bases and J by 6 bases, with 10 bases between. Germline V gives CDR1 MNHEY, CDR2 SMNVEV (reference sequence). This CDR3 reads CASSLRSGAGELFF. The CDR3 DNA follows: TGTGCCAGCAGTTTAAGGAGCGGTGCCGGGGAGCTGTTTTTT.

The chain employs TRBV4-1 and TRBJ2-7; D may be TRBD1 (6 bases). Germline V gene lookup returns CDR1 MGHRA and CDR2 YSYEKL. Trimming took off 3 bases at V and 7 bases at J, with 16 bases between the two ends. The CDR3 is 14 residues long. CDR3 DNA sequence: TGCGCCAGCAGCCAGGGCAGCCAGGGGTCGGAGCAGTACTTC. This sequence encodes CASSQGSQGSEQYF.

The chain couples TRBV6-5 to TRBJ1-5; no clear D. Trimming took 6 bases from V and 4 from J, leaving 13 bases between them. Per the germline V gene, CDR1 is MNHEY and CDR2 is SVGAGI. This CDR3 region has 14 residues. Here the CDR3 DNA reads TGTGCCAGCAGCCCGACTAACTCGAATCAGCCCCAGCATTTT. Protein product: CASSPTNSNQPQHF.